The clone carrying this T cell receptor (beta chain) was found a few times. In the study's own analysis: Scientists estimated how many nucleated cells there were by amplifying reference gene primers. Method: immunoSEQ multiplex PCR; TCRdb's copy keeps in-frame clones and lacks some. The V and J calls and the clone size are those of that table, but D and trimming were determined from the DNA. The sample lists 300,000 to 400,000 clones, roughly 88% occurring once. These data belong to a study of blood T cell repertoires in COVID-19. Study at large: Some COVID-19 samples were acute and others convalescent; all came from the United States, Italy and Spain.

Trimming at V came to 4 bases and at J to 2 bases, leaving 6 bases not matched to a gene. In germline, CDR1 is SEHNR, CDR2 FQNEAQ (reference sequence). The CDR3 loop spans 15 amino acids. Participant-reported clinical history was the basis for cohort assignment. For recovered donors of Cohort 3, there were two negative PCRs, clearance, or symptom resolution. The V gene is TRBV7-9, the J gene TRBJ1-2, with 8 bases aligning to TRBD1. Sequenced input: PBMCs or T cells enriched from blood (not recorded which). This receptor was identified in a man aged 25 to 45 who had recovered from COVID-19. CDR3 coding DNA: TGTGCCAGCAGCTCAATGGGACAGGCAAACTATGGCTACACCTTC. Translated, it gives CASSSMGQANYGYTF.